The next 32 T cell receptor beta chains were all read from a single sample in a study of cytomegalovirus exposure and HLA in healthy donors. Clones were sequenced by immunoSEQ multiplex PCR, and TCRdb holds only the in-frame ones, with some missing. The sample carries some 140,000 clones, roughly 84% recorded once. Sequencing was carried out using PBMCs. The receptor set was obtained from a human donor in good health.

The chain links TRBV5-5 to TRBJ1-2; D possibly corresponds to TRBD1 (5 bases). V was cut by 3 bases and J by 8 bases, with 14 bases left in between. The CDR3 is 13 amino acids. Germline CDR1 is SGHKS and CDR2 is YYEKEE (reference sequence). The DNA for the CDR3 is TGTGCCAGCAGCTGGGGCGGGGGAGGCGGCTACACCTTC. Translation: CASSWGGGGGYTF. Complete variable domain (other parts from reference TRBV5-5 and TRBJ1-2): DAGVTQSPTHLIKTRGQQVTLRCSPISGHKSVSWYQQVLGQGPQFIFQYYEKEERGRGNFPDRFSARQFPNYSSELNVNALLLGDSALYLCASSWGGGGGYTFGSGTRLTVV.

This chain joins TRBV28 and TRBJ1-3; TRBD1 matches 10 bases. Germline V gene sequence: CDR1 MDHEN, CDR2 SYDVKM. The CDR3 is 17 amino acids. J gave up 0 bases and V 4 bases, and 6 bases lay outside the gene matches. CDR3 region: CASSSGTGVFSGNTIYF. CDR3 coding DNA: TGTGCCAGCAGTTCCGGGACAGGGGTCTTCTCTGGAAACACCATATATTTT.

This CDR3 reads CASSPSGSSYNEQFF. CDR3 sequence (DNA): TGCGCCAGCAGCCCCTCCGGGAGCTCCTACAATGAGCAGTTCTTC. The V gene is TRBV4-1, the J gene TRBJ2-1, with D tentatively TRBD2 (6 bases). Per the germline V gene, CDR1 is MGHRA and CDR2 is YSYEKL. V was shortened by 4 bases and J by 0 bases, with 10 bases between the two germline ends. The CDR3 sequence is 15 residues long.

V gene TRBV6-1 combines with J gene TRBJ1-1; 8 bases fit TRBD1. The CDR3 loop spans 16 amino acids. Germline values: CDR1 MNHNS, CDR2 SASEGT. V was pared by 1 base and J by 7 bases, with 11 bases of the junction left unmatched. The CDR3 sequence: CASSEVLGQGSGEAFF. The DNA of the CDR3 is TGTGCCAGCAGTGAAGTTTTAGGACAGGGATCGGGTGAAGCTTTCTTT.

As to this clone: Mismatch with germline at one junction end may stem from a read error. V is TRBV7-7 and J is TRBJ2-7; 7 positions match TRBD2. The germline CDR1 and CDR2 sequences are SSHAT and FNYEAQ (reference sequence). The CDR3 is 16 residues long. The DNA for the CDR3 is TGTGCTAGCAGCTTAGGGAGGGAGAATTCAGCCTACGAGCAGTACTTC. Protein sequence: CASSLGRENSAYEQYF.

The gene calls are TRBV27 and TRBJ2-3; D uncertain. V lost 5 bases and J lost 4, with 10 bases in between. The CDR3 runs to 13 residues. Germline values: CDR1 MNHEY, CDR2 SMNVEV (reference sequence). CDR3 residues: CASSPTKADTQYF. The CDR3 region has the DNA TGTGCCAGCAGTCCTACTAAGGCAGATACGCAGTATTTT.

The chain is built from TRBV5-6 and TRBJ2-4; 8 nucleotides line up with TRBD1. CDR3 size: 16 residues. Trimming took 2 bases from V and 1 from J; bases not matched to a gene: 5. The V gene's germline CDR1 is SGHDT and CDR2 YYEEEE. In nucleotides, the CDR3 is TGTGCCAGCAGCTTCCTGACAGGGGAGGCCAAAAACATTCAGTACTTC. It encodes CASSFLTGEAKNIQYF.

This clone came up once. This chain uses TRBV6-6 with TRBJ2-1, with 8 positions matching TRBD2. Trimming cost V 6 bases and J 4 bases; bases outside gene matches: 8. The CDR3 contains 15 residues. Germline V lookup: CDR1 MNHNY, CDR2 SVGAGI (reference sequence). The CDR3 reads CASSSTGGGYNEQFF. The CDR3 nucleotides read TGTGCCAGCAGCTCCACGGGGGGGGGATACAATGAGCAGTTCTTC.

The chain uses TRBV27 and TRBJ1-5, with TRBD1 matching 7 bases. The germline V gene has CDR1 MNHEY and CDR2 SMNVEV (reference sequence). The CDR3 consists of 15 residues. Unmatched junction bases numbered 5, after V lost 0 bases and J lost 6 bases. Here the CDR3 DNA reads TGTGCCAGCAGTTTATCGGGACAGCGGCGTCAGCCCCAGCATTTT. Encoded protein: CASSLSGQRRQPQHF.

The sample holds a few counts of this clone. The genes are TRBV5-6 and TRBJ2-7; possibly TRBD2 for D (6 bases). CDR1 is SGHDT and CDR2 is YYEEEE in the germline V gene. CDR3 length: 14 amino acids. V dropped 2 bases and J dropped 2 bases, with 11 bases sitting between them. CDR3 residues: CASSLRAGTYEQYF. CDR3 nucleotide sequence: TGTGCCAGCAGCTTAAGGGCGGGGACCTACGAGCAGTACTTC.

This clone was seen a handful of times. The rearrangement joins TRBV9 to TRBJ1-4, with a tentative D call TRBD1 (5 bases). Trimming shortened V by 4 bases and J by 11 bases, and 24 bases separated the two germline ends. Germline CDR1 reads SGDLS; CDR2 reads YYNGEE. The CDR3 sequence is 16 residues long. In DNA form, the CDR3 reads TGTGCCAGCAGCCATTCCCCAAAGGAGGGGCCGGGGAAACTGTTTTTT. This encodes CASSHSPKEGPGKLFF.

This chain joins TRBV30 and TRBJ1-5; the match to TRBD1 covers 9 bases. The CDR3 runs 16 residues. Germline CDR1 is GTSNPN and CDR2 is SVGIG (reference sequence). V gave up 1 base and J gave up 6 bases; unmatched junction bases: 10. The CDR3 region is CAWSGGGQGKAQPQHF. CDR3 in DNA: TGTGCCTGGAGTGGGGGGGGACAGGGAAAAGCTCAGCCCCAGCATTTT.

The V call is TRBV25-1, the J call TRBJ2-7; D might be TRBD1 (5 bases). The V gene's germline CDR1 is MGHDK and CDR2 SYGVNS. The CDR3 covers 14 residues. The V end lost 0 bases, the J end lost 7 bases, and 13 bases lay between the germline ends. The CDR3 protein is CASSEYDQGAEQYF. Here the CDR3 DNA reads TGTGCCAGCAGTGAATACGACCAAGGGGCTGAGCAGTACTTC.

The chain employs TRBV6-1 and TRBJ1-1; 7 nucleotides line up with TRBD1. This CDR3 contains 14 residues. V trimming: 1 base; J trimming: 4 bases; junction bases outside the gene matches: 3. CDR1 MNHNS and CDR2 SASEGT come from the germline V gene. The CDR3 bases are TGTGCCAGCAGTGAAGTAAGGGGGCGCACTGAAGCTTTCTTT. Protein: CASSEVRGRTEAFF.

This chain links TRBV2 with TRBJ2-2; tentative D call: TRBD1 (6 bases). V was pared by 8 bases and J by 7 bases, with 20 bases between. Per the germline V gene, CDR1 is SNHLY and CDR2 is FYNNEI. This CDR3 is 15 amino acids long. CDR3 amino acids: CASEAQGQGGGELFF. In nucleotides, the CDR3 is TGTGCCAGCGAGGCGCAGGGACAAGGGGGCGGGGAGCTGTTTTTT. Combining the CDR3 with reference TRBV2 and TRBJ2-2 gives the whole variable domain EPEVTQTPSHQVTQMGQEVILRCVPISNHLYFYWYRQILGQKVEFLVSFYNNEISEKSEIFDDQFSVERPDGSNFTLKIRSTKLEDSAMYFCASEAQGQGGGELFFGEGSRLTVL.

The rearrangement joins TRBV4-3 to TRBJ2-3; D is unclear. Germline V lookup: CDR1 LGHNA, CDR2 YSLEER. V gave up 3 bases and J gave up 4 bases, with 8 bases separating them. The CDR3 length is 13 residues. The CDR3, as DNA: TGCGCCAGCAGCCATAGCCGGGCAGATACGCAGTATTTT. Encoded protein: CASSHSRADTQYF.

The chain joins TRBV9 to TRBJ1-2; 8 bases fit TRBD1. The CDR3 sequence is 14 residues long. Germline CDR1 reads SGDLS; CDR2 reads YYNGEE. Trimming took 3 bases from V and 13 from J; bases not matched to a gene: 14. CDR3 nucleotides: TGTGCCAGCAGCGCCGCAGGGGGCCCGAAGGGGGGCACCTTC. Amino acid sequence: CASSAAGGPKGGTF.

The CDR3 region is CASSLRAGAYEQYF. The CDR3 coding sequence is TGCGCCAGCAGCTTAAGGGCAGGGGCCTACGAGCAGTACTTC. The chain has TRBV5-1 and TRBJ2-7; tentatively, D is TRBD1 (6 bases). Looked up from germline, CDR1 is SGHRS and CDR2 is YFSETQ. V was trimmed by 2 bases and J by 2 bases, leaving 11 bases between them. CDR3 length: 14 amino acids.

This chain links TRBV5-1 with TRBJ2-7; TRBD1 matches at 9 bases. The CDR3 runs to 16 residues. Germline loops: CDR1 SGHRS, CDR2 YFSETQ. V was clipped by 3 bases and J by 5 bases; unmatched bases: 12. The CDR3 reads CASSSTSGTGSHEQYF. CDR3 DNA: TGCGCCAGCAGCTCAACCTCCGGGACAGGGTCCCACGAGCAGTACTTC. Based on the CDR3 plus reference TRBV5-1 and TRBJ2-7, the full variable domain is KAGVTQTPRYLIKTRGQQVTLSCSPISGHRSVSWYQQTPGQGLQFLFEYFSETQRNKGNFPGRFSGRQFSNSRSEMNVSTLELGDSALYLCASSSTSGTGSHEQYFGPGTRLTVT.

The rearrangement joins TRBV7-3 to TRBJ2-1; 11 bases are shared with TRBD2. This CDR3 has 15 amino acids. Germline V gives CDR1 SGHTA, CDR2 FQGTGA. V was clipped by 3 bases and J by 7 bases; unmatched bases: 5. This CDR3 is CASSFLAGGRNEQFF. CDR3 coding DNA: TGTGCCAGCAGCTTCCTAGCGGGAGGAAGGAATGAGCAGTTCTTC. Using reference TRBV7-3 and TRBJ2-1 for the parts outside the CDR3, the full variable domain is GAGVSQTPSNKVTEKGKYVELRCDPISGHTALYWYRQSLGQGPEFLIYFQGTGAADDSGLPNDRFFAVRPEGSVSTLKIQRTERGDSAVYLCASSFLAGGRNEQFFGPGTRLTVL.

This chain uses TRBV6-1 with TRBJ2-7; 9 bases are a match to TRBD2. The germline V gene encodes CDR1 MNHNS and CDR2 SASEGT. This CDR3 spans 15 amino acids. V shed 10 bases and J 0 bases; nucleotides not matched to a gene: 10. This chain's CDR3 is CATKGLAGSSYEQYF. CDR3 in DNA: TGTGCCACCAAGGGACTAGCCGGTAGCTCCTACGAGCAGTACTTC.

The J gene is TRBJ2-7, the V gene TRBV20-1, with 8 bases aligning to TRBD1. There are 11 residues in the CDR3. Germline V gene sequence: CDR1 DFQATT, CDR2 SNEGSKA (reference sequence). With 5 bases clipped from V and 6 bases from J, the junction kept 3 bases outside the gene matches. The DNA of the CDR3 is TGCAGTGCTCCTGACAGGGGCGAGCAGTACTTC. This encodes CSAPDRGEQYF.

DNA for the CDR3: TGCGCCAGCAGCTTTACCTCGACAGGAATCTATGGCTACACCTTC. Its protein product is CASSFTSTGIYGYTF. The chain couples TRBV5-1 to TRBJ1-2, with D possibly matching TRBD1 (6 bases). CDR1 and CDR2 (germline): SGHRS, YFSETQ. V was shortened by 2 bases and J by 4 bases, with 15 bases between the two germline ends. The CDR3 has 15 residues.

The rearrangement uses TRBV2 and TRBJ1-2; 7 bases agree with TRBD1. The ends lost 11 bases at V and 0 bases at J; junction bases unmatched: 9. CDR3 size: 14 residues. Germline-derived CDR1 and CDR2 are SNHLY and FYNNEI. CDR3 DNA sequence: TGTGCCGTAAATCGGGACAGAACTAACTATGGCTACACCTTC. It is translated as CAVNRDRTNYGYTF. Filled out from reference TRBV2 and TRBJ1-2, the complete variable domain reads EPEVTQTPSHQVTQMGQEVILRCVPISNHLYFYWYRQILGQKVEFLVSFYNNEISEKSEIFDDQFSVERPDGSNFTLKIRSTKLEDSAMYFCAVNRDRTNYGYTFGSGTRLTVV.

This clone showed up just a few times. The chain has TRBV5-6 and TRBJ1-6, with 10 bases aligning to TRBD1. With 3 bases clipped from V and 10 bases from J, the junction kept 7 bases outside the gene matches. CDR1 is SGHDT, CDR2 YYEEEE, per germline. The CDR3 extends over 15 amino acids. CDR3 region: CASSYRQGANSPLHF. The DNA for the CDR3 is TGTGCCAGCAGCTATAGACAGGGGGCAAACTCACCCCTCCACTTT.

The chain carries TRBV5-1 and TRBJ2-7; 9 bases align to TRBD2. Germline-derived CDR1 and CDR2 are SGHRS and YFSETQ. Trimming took 3 bases from V and 3 from J; bases not matched to a gene: 4. The CDR3 length is 14 residues. In DNA form, the CDR3 reads TGCGCCAGCAGCTCCCTAGCGGGGAACTACGAGCAGTACTTC. It yields the protein CASSSLAGNYEQYF.

The genes are TRBV5-1 and TRBJ2-7; 7 nucleotides align to TRBD2. Trimming at V came to 1 base and at J to 0 bases, leaving 13 bases not matched to a gene. Germline-derived CDR1 and CDR2 are SGHRS and YFSETQ. This CDR3 has 18 amino acids. CDR3 loop: CASSLPGTRGGSSYEQYF. Written as DNA, the CDR3 is TGCGCCAGCAGCTTGCCGGGGACTCGCGGGGGTAGCTCCTACGAGCAGTACTTC.

The genes are TRBV28 and TRBJ1-5; 9 nucleotides line up with TRBD1. The CDR3 loop spans 15 amino acids. With V trimmed by 7 bases and J by 6 bases, 10 bases remained unmatched. The germline CDR1 and CDR2 sequences are MDHEN and SYDVKM. As DNA, the CDR3 is TGTGCCAGCACACCGACAGGGGGAACTAGTCAGCCCCAGCATTTT. Its translation: CASTPTGGTSQPQHF.

The chain couples TRBV19 to TRBJ1-3; no clear D. The CDR3 spans 12 residues. Germline V CDR1 and CDR2: LNHDA, SQIVND (reference sequence). The DNA for the CDR3 is TGTGCGAGTCGGTTCGCTGGAAACACCATATATTTT. It codes for CASRFAGNTIYF.

The genes are TRBV28 and TRBJ2-3; D perhaps matches TRBD2 (6 bases). The germline V gene encodes CDR1 MDHEN and CDR2 SYDVKM. The CDR3 consists of 18 residues. V lost 8 bases and J 2 bases, leaving 26 bases between the germline ends. CDR3 in amino acids: CASASGKRALPLTDTQYF. The CDR3 nucleotides read TGTGCCAGCGCGTCGGGAAAGCGGGCCCTTCCACTCACAGATACGCAGTATTTT.

The gene calls are TRBV19 and TRBJ1-2; D might be TRBD1 (6 bases). The germline V and J ends were trimmed by 8 bases and 6 bases, with 16 bases remaining between them. This CDR3 region has 13 residues. The germline V gene has CDR1 LNHDA and CDR2 SQIVND (reference sequence). CDR3 in amino acids: CASRGTQYDGYTF. The CDR3 nucleotides are TGTGCCAGTCGTGGGACACAATATGATGGCTACACCTTC.

This clone has only one observation. This chain's CDR3 is CASSAGTSTYEQYF. CDR3 sequence (DNA): TGTGCCAGTAGCGCCGGGACTAGTACCTACGAGCAGTACTTC. The chain combines TRBV19 with TRBJ2-7, with 8 bases lining up with TRBD2. J was trimmed by 2 bases and V by 6 bases; bases with no gene match: 6. The CDR3 spans 14 residues. Germline values: CDR1 LNHDA, CDR2 SQIVND (reference sequence).